This T cell receptor (beta chain) was retrieved from a study of blood T cell repertoires in COVID-19. On the study more broadly: Sites across the United States, Italy and Spain contributed samples from acute and convalescent COVID-19. T cells, B-cell-depleted T cells, or PBMCs provided the cDNA or gDNA that served as material.

The method was immunoSEQ multiplex PCR; TCRdb's version includes in-frame clones alone and lacks a portion of them. The sample consists of 250,000 to 400,000 clones, around 90% of them appearing once. Participant age was roughly 18 to 90 years, and participants resided in about two dozen US areas. Recovered status in Cohort 3 required two negative PCRs, clearance, or symptom resolution. Trimming took 1 base from V and 1 from J, leaving 10 bases between them. Germline V gene data show CDR1 as SGHVS and CDR2 as FQNEAQ. CDR3 size: 16 residues. The clonotype was recovered from a man in his 60s who had recovered from COVID-19. V is TRBV7-8 and J is TRBJ2-2; TRBD2 might be the D (5 bases). The sample consisted of PBMCs or T cells enriched from blood (not recorded which). The CDR3 nucleotides are TGTGCCAGCAGCTTAGGGGAGTATCGGAACACCGGGGAGCTGTTTTTT. Protein: CASSLGEYRNTGELFF.